This T cell receptor beta chain originates from a study of naive and memory T cell subsets. After CD4 positive bead selection, the CD4-negative fraction gave CD8 T cells. The beta constant-region primer was an equimolar mix of two oligonucleotides covering TRBC1 and TRBC2. MiXCR was run by TCRdb on the UMI-ligation and nested PCR reads, yielding one entry per CDR3 protein. The data show some 87,000 distinct CDR3 sequences, roughly 7% seen once. V trimming: 6 bases; J trimming: 9 bases; junction bases outside the gene matches: 10. The CDR3 totals 14 residues. Germline V gives CDR1 DFQATT, CDR2 SNEGSKA (reference sequence). The sample holds a few counts of this clonotype.

Sequencing was done on a sample of central memory CD4+ T cells from blood. The rearrangement joins TRBV20-1 to TRBJ2-1; TRBD2 matches 11 bases. This TCR derives from a human donor in good health. This CDR3 reads CSATGTSGTGEQFF. CDR3 in DNA: TGCAGTGCCACTGGGACTAGCGGTACGGGTGAGCAGTTCTTC.